This record covers a single TCR beta chain. Indicated time point: persistent/refractory GD, antithyroid drugs over 5 years with positive TRAb. The TCR library was made from RNA that had been extracted from PBMCs in TRIzol. The record originates from a study of regulatory T cells in long-lasting Graves disease. Investigators prepared the TCR beta libraries by applying iRepertoire HTBI primers and Arm-PCR of CDR3 regions. Using its own MiXCR run on the multiplex PCR reads, TCRdb lists one record per CDR3 protein. Among fewer than 550,000 distinct CDR3 sequences listed, under 25% were seen once. There are 17 residues in the CDR3. The germline V gene has CDR1 LNHDA and CDR2 SQIVND (reference sequence). V shed 8 bases, J shed 1 base, and the junction held 14 bases outside the gene matches.

The sample was peripheral blood mononuclear cells (PBMCs), taken when the disease was refractory, from a patient treated with antithyroid drugs. This receptor was identified in a female donor with Graves disease. This chain uses TRBV19 with TRBJ1-5; 7 bases line up with TRBD1. CDR3 in amino acids: CASSLLQGQRSNQPQHF. The CDR3 bases are TGTGCCAGTTCCCTCTTACAGGGGCAGAGGAGCAATCAGCCCCAGCATTTT.